The entry below describes one T cell receptor (beta chain). Antigen unknown. This sample was included in a study of T cells expressing NK-cell markers. The overall study: In sorted CD3+CD56+NKG2C+, CD3+CD56+NKG2C- and CD3+CD56-NKG2C+ T cells, TCR beta repertoires were obtained. HCMV serostatus: most of the eight sequenced donors positive, one negative.

Overall study results and limits: Clones of NKG2C+ T cells that had expanded were of unclear HCMV specificity. In a group of 5 or 6 donors, dominant NKG2C+ clonotypes represented roughly 1.0-7.0% of CD8+ T cells.

The CDR3 has 14 amino acids. CDR1 and CDR2 (germline): SGHVS, FNYEAQ. TCRdb reanalyzed the 5' RACE reads and collapses them to one entry per CDR3 protein, without DNA. Its table lists 350,000 to 400,000 distinct CDR3 sequences. This TCR derives from a woman aged 45-65 years in good health. The sample taken for sequencing was blood T cells: a sorted CD56 or NKG2C T cell subset, CD4+ or CD8+ T cells, or bulk PBMC T cells (not recorded which). The V call is TRBV7-6, the J call TRBJ2-1; no DNA is available, so the TRBD2 call from TCRdb remains unchecked. The CDR3 region is CASSLAGRRNEQFF. The entire variable domain, with the rest obtained from reference TRBV7-6 and TRBJ2-1, is as follows: GAGVSQSPRYKVTKRGQDVALRCDPISGHVSLYWYRQALGQGPEFLTYFNYEAQQDKSGLPNDRFSAERPEGSISTLTIQRTEQRDSAMYRCASSLAGRRNEQFFGPGTRLTVL.